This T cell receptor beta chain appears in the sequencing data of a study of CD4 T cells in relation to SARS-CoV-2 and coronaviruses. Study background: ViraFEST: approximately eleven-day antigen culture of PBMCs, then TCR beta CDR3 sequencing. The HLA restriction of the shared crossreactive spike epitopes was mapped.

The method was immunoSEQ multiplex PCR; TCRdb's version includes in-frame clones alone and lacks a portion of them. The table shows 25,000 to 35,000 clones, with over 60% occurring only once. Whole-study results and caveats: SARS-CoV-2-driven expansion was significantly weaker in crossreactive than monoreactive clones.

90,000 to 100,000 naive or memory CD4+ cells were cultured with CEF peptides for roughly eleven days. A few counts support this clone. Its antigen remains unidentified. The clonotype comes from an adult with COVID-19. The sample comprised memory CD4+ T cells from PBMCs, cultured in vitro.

This CDR3 reads CASNRDLYNEQFF. The CDR3, as DNA: TGTGCCAGCAACCGGGACTTGTACAATGAGCAGTTCTTC. The rearrangement joins TRBV2 to TRBJ2-1; a weak D match, TRBD2 (6 bases). This CDR3 region has 13 residues. The V and J ends lost 7 bases and 4 bases respectively, with 11 bases between them. Germline CDR1 is SNHLY and CDR2 is FYNNEI.